One and the same sample provided the 28 T cell receptor beta chains below, sequenced in a study of T-cell reconstitution after alpha-beta-depleted transplantation in children. TCRbeta library preparation incorporated unique molecular identifiers. TCRdb redid the calling of the PCR reads with MiXCR, one entry per CDR3 protein. Here the sample spans about 870,000 distinct CDR3 sequences, roughly 15% being singletons. The sample in question was PBMCs, mostly from graft donor cells, obtained 360 days after TCRalphabeta/CD19-depleted stem cell transplant. Receptors were obtained from a male patient between 10 and 17 years old who had a stem cell transplant for acute lymphoblastic leukemia, so the T cells may come from the graft donor.

In its sample, this clonotype was seen a few times. The V and J genes are TRBV20-1 and TRBJ2-2, with a weak D call TRBD2 (5 bases). Germline CDR1 is DFQATT and CDR2 is SNEGSKA (reference sequence). This CDR3 is 17 amino acids long. V was trimmed by 0 bases and J by 5 bases, leaving 19 bases between them. The CDR3 DNA follows: TGCAGTGCTAGAGATCCTACTCGGGAAATTATAACCGGGGAGCTGTTTTTT. Translated, it gives CSARDPTREIITGELFF.

V gene TRBV10-2 combines with J gene TRBJ1-1; 7 nucleotides line up with TRBD1. This CDR3 is 15 amino acids long. From germline, CDR1 is WSHSY and CDR2 SAAADI. Trimming removed 4 bases from V and 1 base from J; junction bases left unmatched: 6. CDR3 nucleotides: TGCGCCAGCAGTGCGGGTTCAGGGGGGAACACTGAAGCTTTCTTT. Protein: CASSAGSGGNTEAFF.

The chain recombines TRBV10-3 with TRBJ1-2; 9 bases match TRBD1. Looked up from germline, CDR1 is ENHRY and CDR2 is SYGVKD. There are 16 residues in the CDR3. V dropped 0 bases and J dropped 8; count of bases not matched to a gene: 10. CDR3 region: CAISESTGTGIRGYTF. CDR3 DNA sequence: TGTGCCATCAGTGAGTCGACGGGGACAGGGATAAGAGGCTACACCTTC.

This clonotype was seen many times. The rearrangement links TRBV28 to TRBJ2-2; unclear D gene. The V end lost 11 bases, the J end lost 2 bases, and 15 bases lay between the germline ends. There are 14 residues in the CDR3. In germline, CDR1 is MDHEN, CDR2 SYDVKM. CDR3 coding DNA: TGTGCCTGTACACCGTCCGTTAACACCGGGGAGCTGTTTTTT. Its protein is CACTPSVNTGELFF.

This clonotype has a handful of counts. This chain connects TRBV20-1 to TRBJ1-5; D uncertain. Between the trimmed V and J ends, which lost 1 base and 0 bases, there was a span of 4 bases. CDR1 DFQATT and CDR2 SNEGSKA come from the germline V gene (reference sequence). CDR3 length: 13 amino acids. The CDR3 reads CSARGYSNQPQHF. The DNA for the CDR3 is TGCAGTGCTAGAGGGTATAGCAATCAGCCCCAGCATTTT.

The sample holds a few counts of this clonotype. The chain employs TRBV5-1 and TRBJ2-2; 7 bases match TRBD1. From germline, CDR1 is SGHRS and CDR2 YFSETQ. This CDR3 is 18 amino acids long. V shed 4 bases and J 4 bases; nucleotides not matched to a gene: 16. CDR3 region: CASSRRTGLYFFTGELFF. In DNA form, the CDR3 reads TGCGCCAGCAGCCGCCGGACAGGCCTCTACTTCTTCACCGGGGAGCTGTTTTTT.

The V gene is TRBV5-1, the J gene TRBJ2-2; D uncertain. Germline V lookup: CDR1 SGHRS, CDR2 YFSETQ. Deletions cut 4 bases from V and 6 bases from J, with 13 bases between. The CDR3 is made up of 14 amino acids. The CDR3 is CASSTRTSSGELFF. The DNA of the CDR3 is TGCGCCAGCAGCACGAGGACCAGCTCCGGGGAGCTGTTTTTT.

This chain joins TRBV7-3 and TRBJ2-7; D unclear. The CDR3 contains 13 residues. Germline CDR1 reads SGHTA; CDR2 reads FQGTGA. Trimming cost V 5 bases and J 6 bases, with 14 bases left between them. This chain's CDR3 is CASSPGRAREQYF. CDR3 nucleotide sequence: TGTGCCAGCAGCCCCGGAAGAGCACGCGAGCAGTACTTC.

The chain's CDR3 is CAIPWGRGGYTF. CDR3 DNA: TGTGCCATCCCTTGGGGCAGAGGCGGCTACACCTTC. This chain joins TRBV28 and TRBJ1-2; a possible D gene is TRBD1 (5 bases). Germline CDR1 and CDR2: MDHEN and SYDVKM. Trimming stripped 10 bases from V and 8 bases from J, with 17 bases between. CDR3 length: 12 amino acids.

This clonotype showed up just a few times. This sequence joins TRBV12-3 or TRBV12-4 and TRBJ1-5, with D possibly matching TRBD1 (5 bases). Trimming left V 0 bases short and J 6 bases short, with 15 bases between. The CDR3 has 16 residues. The CDR3 coding sequence is TGTGCCAGCAGTTTAGCTCCAGGGTGGGTACGTCAGCCCCAGCATTTT. This gives the protein CASSLAPGWVRQPQHF.

This clonotype has more than one count but fewer than ten. The chain uses TRBV12-3 or TRBV12-4 and TRBJ2-2; D possibly corresponds to TRBD1 (6 bases). The CDR3 extends over 16 amino acids. Trimming pared 4 bases from V and 4 bases from J, leaving 16 bases between. The CDR3 sequence: CASSSKPGQGTGELFF. CDR3 DNA: TGTGCCAGCAGTTCGAAGCCGGGACAAGGCACCGGGGAGCTGTTTTTT.

The chain is built from TRBV5-1 and TRBJ2-3; 8 bases are a match to TRBD2. The CDR3 has 16 residues. Germline loops: CDR1 SGHRS, CDR2 YFSETQ. The junction had 6 bases not matched to a gene; V was cut back by 0 bases and J by 3 bases. The CDR3 spells CASSLAGRAGTDTQYF. CDR3 in DNA: TGCGCCAGCAGCTTGGCCGGGAGGGCCGGGACAGATACGCAGTATTTT.

V gene TRBV6-2 or TRBV6-3 combines with J gene TRBJ2-7; 11 bases fit TRBD2. After removal of 5 bases from V and 4 bases from J, the junction contained 28 bases not matched to a gene. The germline V gene encodes CDR1 MNHEY and CDR2 SVGEGT. This CDR3 has 22 residues. The CDR3 here is CASSHYSPPGPLETSGKYEQYF. The CDR3 region has the DNA TGTGCCAGCAGTCACTACTCCCCCCCGGGACCCCTGGAGACTAGCGGGAAGTACGAGCAGTACTTC.

The table lists this clonotype with a few counts. The chain combines TRBV28 with TRBJ2-7; TRBD1 agrees at 10 bases. Looked up from germline, CDR1 is MDHEN and CDR2 is SYDVKM. The J segment lost 3 bases and the V segment lost 6 bases, leaving 8 bases of the junction unmatched. This CDR3 region has 15 residues. In DNA, the CDR3 is TGTGCCAGCAGACGAGGCGGGACAGGGGACTACGAGCAGTACTTC. It specifies CASRRGGTGDYEQYF.

In its sample, this clonotype was seen many times. V usage is TRBV4-1 and J usage is TRBJ2-1; 10 bases map to TRBD2. Germline V gives CDR1 MGHRA, CDR2 YSYEKL. This CDR3 comprises 16 residues. V gave up 7 bases and J gave up 3 bases; unmatched junction bases: 9. CDR3 protein: CASTAPGTSVYNEQFF. The CDR3 nucleotides are TGCGCCAGCACTGCCCCCGGGACTAGCGTCTACAATGAGCAGTTCTTC.

In its sample, this clonotype was seen a few times. This chain joins TRBV7-3 and TRBJ2-3; the D is unclear. The V gene lost 7 bases and the J gene lost 4 bases, with 24 bases spanning the gap. The germline gives CDR1 SGHTA, CDR2 FQGTGA. This CDR3 region has 17 residues. CDR3 nucleotide sequence: TGTGCCAGCAACCCGTTTCGGGCCTCCCGAGGCCCAGATACGCAGTATTTT. This gives the protein CASNPFRASRGPDTQYF.

This clonotype appeared many times. This sequence joins TRBV5-1 and TRBJ1-1, with D possibly being TRBD1 (5 bases). This CDR3 is 13 amino acids long. V shed 4 bases and J shed 3 bases, with 10 bases lying between them. CDR1 and CDR2 (germline): SGHRS, YFSETQ. The chain's CDR3 is CASSPGTYTEAFF. As DNA, the CDR3 is TGCGCCAGCAGCCCCGGGACTTACACTGAAGCTTTCTTT.

The chain recombines TRBV20-1 with TRBJ1-5; D is unresolved. Trimming removed 6 bases at V and 0 bases at J, with 6 bases between. CDR1 and CDR2 (germline): DFQATT, SNEGSKA (reference sequence). The CDR3 has 12 residues. CDR3 loop: CSAKGSNQPQHF. The CDR3 bases are TGCAGTGCCAAGGGTAGCAATCAGCCCCAGCATTTT.

CDR3 loop: CASSLDEITHGNTIYF. DNA of the CDR3: TGTGCCAGCAGCTTAGATGAAATAACACACGGAAACACCATATATTTT. The chain carries TRBV11-2 and TRBJ1-3, with D hard to call. The CDR3 extends over 16 amino acids. Between the trimmed V and J ends, which lost 0 bases and 4 bases, there was a span of 13 bases. Germline V gene sequence: CDR1 SGHAT, CDR2 FQNNGV.

This clonotype was observed a few times. This chain links TRBV15 with TRBJ2-4; D is possibly TRBD2 (6 bases). The CDR3 spans 15 residues. Germline V gives CDR1 LNHNV, CDR2 YYDKDF (reference sequence). V lost 6 bases, J lost 1 base, and 13 bases lay in between. This CDR3 is CATRSGVDAKNIQYF. For the CDR3, the DNA is TGTGCCACCAGGTCGGGGGTGGATGCCAAAAACATTCAGTACTTC.

The V call is TRBV7-2, the J call TRBJ2-1; perhaps D is TRBD1 or TRBD2 (6 bases each). This CDR3 contains 15 residues. Germline-derived CDR1 and CDR2 are SGHTA and FQGNSA. Trimming shortened V by 9 bases and J by 0 bases, and 15 bases separated the two germline ends. In DNA, the CDR3 is TGTGCCAGTCGCCGGGGGCCCAGCTCCTACAATGAGCAGTTCTTC. Encoded protein: CASRRGPSSYNEQFF.

This rearrangement joins TRBV4-1 to TRBJ1-6; D gene ambiguous. Trimming removed 4 bases at V and 8 bases at J, with 12 bases between. There are 14 residues in the CDR3. CDR1 MGHRA and CDR2 YSYEKL come from the germline V gene. The CDR3 DNA follows: TGCGCCAGCAGCCCGACCGGAAATTATTCACCCCTCCACTTT. Protein product: CASSPTGNYSPLHF.

The rearrangement links TRBV5-8 to TRBJ1-2, with 8 nucleotides matching TRBD1. The CDR3 loop spans 15 amino acids. V lost 4 bases to trimming and J lost 0 bases; unmatched junction nucleotides: 5. CDR1 and CDR2 from the germline V gene are SGHTS and YDEGEE. The CDR3 DNA sequence: TGTGCCAGCAGCCTGGGACAGGTGGCTAACTATGGCTACACCTTC. Encoded protein: CASSLGQVANYGYTF.

This clonotype has only a few counts. V usage is TRBV4-2 and J usage is TRBJ2-7; 9 bases agree with TRBD2. CDR3 length equals 16 residues. J lost 4 bases, V lost 3 bases, and 10 bases had no gene match. Looked up from germline, CDR1 is LGHNA and CDR2 is YNFKEQ. The CDR3 nucleotides are TGTGCCAGCAGCCAGGCGGGAGGGCCCTTCGCGTACGAGCAGTACTTC. The encoded protein is CASSQAGGPFAYEQYF.

The CDR3 sequence is CASSLIRTLSGELFF. As DNA, the CDR3 is TGTGCCAGCAGTTTAATCAGGACATTGAGCGGGGAGCTGTTTTTT. This chain connects TRBV12-3 or TRBV12-4 to TRBJ2-2; the D gene is possibly TRBD1 (5 bases). V lost 2 bases and J 7 bases, leaving 14 bases between the germline ends. The length of the CDR3 is 15 residues.

CDR3 protein: CASSGATSGQETQYF. DNA of the CDR3: TGCGCCAGCAGTGGGGCTACTAGCGGACAAGAGACCCAGTACTTC. The chain recombines TRBV10-2 with TRBJ2-5, with TRBD2 matching over 8 bases. CDR1 is WSHSY and CDR2 is SAAADI in the germline V gene. CDR3 size: 15 residues. J was trimmed by 2 bases and V by 4 bases; bases with no gene match: 6.

V gene TRBV5-4 combines with J gene TRBJ1-2; TRBD1 agrees at 9 bases. The CDR3 length is 14 residues. With V trimmed by 2 bases and J by 5 bases, 4 bases remained unmatched. The V gene's germline CDR1 is SGHNT and CDR2 YYREEE (reference sequence). DNA for the CDR3: TGTGCCAGCAGCTTCGGACAGGGGACATATGGCTACACCTTC. Amino acid sequence: CASSFGQGTYGYTF.

The chain carries TRBV27 and TRBJ1-6; D is uncertain. The CDR3 is made up of 15 amino acids. V dropped 5 bases and J dropped 6 bases, with 14 bases sitting between them. Per germline, CDR1 MNHEY and CDR2 SMNVEV (reference sequence). This CDR3 is CASSDWTAPNSPLHF. The CDR3 region has the DNA TGTGCCAGCAGTGACTGGACGGCTCCTAATTCACCCCTCCACTTT.